This T cell receptor (beta chain) was captured by sequencing in a study of regulatory T cells in long-lasting Graves disease. The time point: newly diagnosed GD, antithyroid drugs for less than 3 months. Generation of the TCR library employed RNA extracted from PBMCs. American Thyroid Association guidelines were used to diagnose Graves' disease. There are many counts of this clonotype. Both iRepertoire HTBI primers and Arm-PCR of CDR3 regions were used to build the TCR beta libraries. TCRdb used MiXCR to reprocess the multiplex PCR reads, holding one entry per CDR3 protein. The sample holds 400,000 to 500,000 distinct CDR3 sequences, 12% to 15% seen once. In addition, the sample was reused for a study of T cells in Graves' hyperthyroidism and ophthalmopathy. That paper adds: The HTBI primer set drove a first-round RT-PCR of the TCR CDR3. Ophthalmopathy stood apart from stable hyperthyroidism in a 13 V-J model.

The clonotype originates from a woman in her 50s with Graves disease. This specimen consisted of peripheral blood mononuclear cells (PBMCs), obtained at new diagnosis, from a patient treated with antithyroid drugs.

The CDR3 DNA sequence: TGTGCCAGCAGCTCCTACCCTTTTAGCACAGATACGCAGTATTTT. Translated, it gives CASSSYPFSTDTQYF. V is TRBV6-1 and J is TRBJ2-3; D is ambiguous. This CDR3 spans 15 amino acids. V dropped 6 bases and J dropped 0 bases, with 13 bases sitting between them. Germline loops: CDR1 MNHNS, CDR2 SASEGT.